This T cell receptor (beta chain) was recovered during a study of shared clonotypes between healthy human individuals. Comments on this clone: Its matching antigen is unknown.

The CDR3 runs to 13 residues. From germline, CDR1 is MNHEY and CDR2 SMNVEV (reference sequence). V was shortened by 11 bases and J by 3 bases, with 17 bases between the two germline ends. Deep-level settings were used for running the assay. The data were produced by immunoSEQ multiplex PCR, yet TCRdb's version contains in-frame clones alone and is incomplete. Of 2 million to 3 million clones listed, more than 90% were seen once; the top ten hold over 0.12%. Study-wide results and caveats: The sole specimen, blood, was sampled, and tissue repertoires likely differ.

Sample: naive CD4+ T cells sorted from blood. Subset reported: CD45RA+ positively selected. The clonotype comes from a young man in good health. The chain has TRBV27 and TRBJ2-7; possibly TRBD2 for D (5 bases). DNA for the CDR3: TGTGCCCTTTTGAGAGGGTTCGGCTACGAGCAGTACTTC. Translating gives CALLRGFGYEQYF.